Below, 19 T cell receptor beta chains from the same sample are listed, as sequenced in a study of CD8 T cells in Susac syndrome. Random hexamers were used to reverse transcribe the RNA input (roughly 0.5 to 1 ug). TCRdb redid the calling of the immunoSEQ multiplex PCR reads with MiXCR, one entry per CDR3 protein. The sample yields nearly 200,000 distinct CDR3 sequences, around 96% seen once. Sequenced material: CD4+ T cells from PBMCs. These receptors were obtained from a human donor with multiple sclerosis.

The chain couples TRBV24-1 to TRBJ2-1, with 15 bases identical to TRBD2. Germline V CDR1 and CDR2: KGHDR, SFDVKD. The CDR3 has 17 amino acids. With 1 base clipped from V and 7 bases from J, the junction kept 4 bases outside the gene matches. In DNA, the CDR3 is TGTGCCACCAGTGATTTCCGGACTAGCGGGAGGGGAAATGAGCAGTTCTTC. Its protein is CATSDFRTSGRGNEQFF.

The chain is built from TRBV2 and TRBJ1-6; weak D call: TRBD1 (5 bases). CDR1 and CDR2 from the germline V gene are SNHLY and FYNNEI. The CDR3 has 14 residues. V was shortened by 6 bases and J by 13 bases, with 19 bases between the two germline ends. In DNA, the CDR3 is TGTGCCAGCAGAGTACAGGTGGCGGCGTTTCCCCTCCACTTT. This translates into CASRVQVAAFPLHF.

The rearrangement uses TRBV19 and TRBJ2-7; D gene ambiguous. The CDR3 length is 13 residues. The germline gives CDR1 LNHDA, CDR2 SQIVND (reference sequence). Trimming took off 7 bases at V and 6 bases at J, with 16 bases between the two ends. As DNA, the CDR3 is TGTGCCAGTACCCAGCCCGTCACCGGCGAGCAGTACTTC. Translation: CASTQPVTGEQYF.

This chain links TRBV12-3 or TRBV12-4 with TRBJ2-7, with a possible D match to TRBD2 (5 bases). CDR3 length: 16 amino acids. V lost 0 bases, J lost 7 bases, and 19 bases lay in between. The CDR3 DNA sequence: TGTGCCAGCAGTTTAGCGCGTGCGGGTGGAGTTGAGGAGCAGTACTTC. This encodes CASSLARAGGVEEQYF.

The rearrangement links TRBV14 to TRBJ2-1; 7 bases are shared with TRBD2. This CDR3 comprises 15 residues. Looked up from germline, CDR1 is SGHDN and CDR2 is FVKESK. V lost 5 bases to trimming and J lost 4 bases; unmatched junction nucleotides: 8. CDR3 nucleotides: TGTGCCAGCAGCTTTGGGAGGGGCAGGTACAATGAGCAGTTCTTC. It yields the protein CASSFGRGRYNEQFF.

CDR3: CASSLGESGGSPLHF. The CDR3 nucleotides read TGTGCCAGCAGTTTAGGGGAGAGCGGGGGATCACCCCTCCACTTT. The chain is built from TRBV12-3 or TRBV12-4 and TRBJ1-6; tentative D call: TRBD1 (5 bases). The CDR3 spans 15 residues. The V gene lost 1 base and the J gene lost 10 bases, with 14 bases spanning the gap.

CDR3 sequence (DNA): TGTGCCAGCCGACAGGGCCGAAACTATGGCTACACCTTC. Protein sequence: CASRQGRNYGYTF. The gene calls are TRBV27 and TRBJ1-2; 7 bases map to TRBD1. The germline CDR1 and CDR2 sequences are MNHEY and SMNVEV (reference sequence). V was clipped by 8 bases and J by 2 bases; unmatched bases: 5. The CDR3 extends over 13 amino acids.

The CDR3 DNA reads as TGTGCCAGCAGCCAAGGATTCAGCGGAAACATTCAGTACTTC. Translating it yields CASSQGFSGNIQYF. The chain employs TRBV14 and TRBJ2-4; D might be TRBD2 (5 bases). This CDR3 region has 14 residues. Germline V CDR1 and CDR2: SGHDN, FVKESK. V lost 1 base, J lost 6 bases, and 10 bases lay in between.

The V call is TRBV20-1, the J call TRBJ2-5; possibly TRBD2 for D (6 bases). The CDR3 totals 14 residues. Germline V gene sequence: CDR1 DFQATT, CDR2 SNEGSKA (reference sequence). Trimming shortened V by 0 bases and J by 3 bases, and 11 bases separated the two germline ends. Written as DNA, the CDR3 is TGCAGTGCTAGAGATTTCCGGGGGAAAGAGACCCAGTACTTC. Translated: CSARDFRGKETQYF.

The CDR3 reads CSAAGLAVYNEQFF. DNA for the CDR3: TGCAGTGCTGCTGGACTAGCGGTGTACAATGAGCAGTTCTTC. The V and J genes are TRBV20-1 and TRBJ2-1; 10 nucleotides match TRBD2. The CDR3 spans 14 residues. The V gene end was trimmed by 5 bases and the J gene end by 4 bases; junction bases not matched to a gene: 5. Per germline, CDR1 DFQATT and CDR2 SNEGSKA (reference sequence).

This chain connects TRBV23-1 to TRBJ1-5; 9 bases are a match to TRBD1. TRBV23-1 is known as an ORF, though its function is uncertain. The V gene end was trimmed by 8 bases and the J gene end by 7 bases; junction bases not matched to a gene: 9. This CDR3 contains 14 residues. CDR3 loop: CASAATGGRQPQHF. CDR3 bases: TGCGCCAGCGCCGCCACAGGGGGCAGGCAGCCCCAGCATTTT.

The chain has TRBV5-1 and TRBJ2-3; D not certain. V lost 2 bases and J 0 bases, leaving 16 bases between the germline ends. The CDR3 runs to 17 residues. Germline CDR1 reads SGHRS; CDR2 reads YFSETQ. The CDR3 DNA reads TGCGCCAGCAGCTTATGGTCCGCTCCCGCTAGCACAGATACGCAGTATTTT. Its protein product is CASSLWSAPASTDTQYF.

This chain links TRBV20-1 with TRBJ2-1; 8 nucleotides align to TRBD2. The CDR3 sequence is 16 residues long. With V trimmed by 3 bases and J by 4 bases, 11 bases remained unmatched. CDR1 is DFQATT, CDR2 SNEGSKA, per germline (reference sequence). In nucleotides, the CDR3 is TGCAGTGCTAGGCCTCTGGGCGGGGGGACATACAATGAGCAGTTCTTC. The encoded protein is CSARPLGGGTYNEQFF.

The chain employs TRBV30 and TRBJ2-2; D unclear. The CDR3 spans 11 residues. Trimming took 3 bases from V and 5 from J, leaving 4 bases between them. The germline CDR1 and CDR2 sequences are GTSNPN and SVGIG (reference sequence). CDR3 in amino acids: CAWSGTGELFF. Here the CDR3 DNA reads TGTGCCTGGAGCGGGACCGGGGAGCTGTTTTTT.

This chain joins TRBV7-9 and TRBJ2-1; D uncertain. V was clipped by 2 bases and J by 4 bases, with 9 bases between them. Germline values: CDR1 SEHNR, CDR2 FQNEAQ (reference sequence). The CDR3 loop spans 14 amino acids. CDR3 DNA: TGTGCCAGCAGCTTACGGGCAGAGTACAATGAGCAGTTCTTC. It codes for CASSLRAEYNEQFF.

This clonotype has more than one count but fewer than ten. The CDR3, as DNA: TGTGCCAGCAGTTTGAGGGGGATAGGCGAGACCCAGTACTTC. This encodes CASSLRGIGETQYF. The rearrangement links TRBV28 to TRBJ2-5; D may be TRBD1 (6 bases). This CDR3 contains 14 residues. The germline gives CDR1 MDHEN, CDR2 SYDVKM. V lost 3 bases and J 5 bases, leaving 13 bases between the germline ends. Full variable domain (outside the CDR3, taken from reference TRBV28 and TRBJ2-5): DVKVTQSSRYLVKRTGEKVFLECVQDMDHENMFWYRQDPGLGLRLIYFSYDVKMKEKGDIPEGYSVSREKKERFSLILESASTNQTSMYLCASSLRGIGETQYFGPGTRLLVL.

The rearrangement links TRBV4-2 to TRBJ2-3; 13 nucleotides agree with TRBD2. V was pared by 4 bases and J by 11 bases, with 15 bases of the junction left unmatched. Germline V gives CDR1 LGHNA, CDR2 YNFKEQ. This CDR3 is 17 amino acids long. CDR3 in amino acids: CASSLHTLGTSGVKQYF. As DNA, the CDR3 is TGTGCCAGCAGCCTGCATACCCTCGGGACTAGCGGGGTGAAGCAGTATTTT.

V gene TRBV24-1 combines with J gene TRBJ2-7; TRBD1 is a possible D gene (5 bases). CDR3 size: 12 residues. CDR1 and CDR2 from the germline V gene are KGHDR and SFDVKD. V gave up 3 bases and J gave up 5 bases, with 7 bases separating them. CDR3 sequence reads: CATSDRGNEQYF. CDR3 DNA sequence: TGTGCCACCAGTGATAGGGGCAACGAGCAGTACTTC.

In DNA form, the CDR3 reads TGCAGTGCTAGAGGGGGTAGGGGACTAGCGAGCAATGAGCAGTTCTTC. This codes for CSARGGRGLASNEQFF. The V gene is TRBV20-1, the J gene TRBJ2-1; 10 bases match TRBD2. Per the germline V gene, CDR1 is DFQATT and CDR2 is SNEGSKA (reference sequence). This CDR3 has 16 amino acids. The V segment lost 1 base and the J segment 6 bases; nucleotides outside the gene matches: 9.